This T cell receptor beta chain comes out of a study of cytomegalovirus exposure and HLA in healthy donors. Both 60 Vbeta primers and 13 Jbeta primers went into the PCR. Authors' data handling: A follow-up analysis tallied approximately 85 million unique TCR beta chains, some 11 million shared. Assay: immunoSEQ multiplex PCR; the TCRdb copy retains only in-frame clones and omits some. Clonal size and the V and J genes are those of that table, whereas D and trimming came from the DNA. The sample includes some 130,000 clones. Study-wide results and caveats: Evidence from a later analysis indicated that most CMV-associated TCR beta chains looked HLA-restricted. Productive rates of about 90% or about 30% were seen for most TCR beta V segments in an earlier analysis. In vitro data verified three CMV-associated chains as specific for CMV antigens.

In the case of this clone: What it binds is unknown.

The origin of this receptor is a man in his late teens or twenties in good health and CMV-seronegative. The sequenced sample was PBMCs.

In DNA form, the CDR3 reads TGCAGCGTATACCTCCGGGGGTACGAGCAGTACTTC. Protein: CSVYLRGYEQYF. The chain is built from TRBV29-1 and TRBJ2-7; D possibly corresponds to TRBD2 (6 bases). The CDR3 runs to 12 residues. Trimming left V 6 bases short and J 4 bases short, with 13 bases between. The germline gives CDR1 SQVTM, CDR2 ANQGSEA.